The rows below give T cell receptor beta chains drawn from one sample of a study of T cells in localized non-small cell lung cancer. Sequencing was performed with immunoSEQ multiplex PCR; in TCRdb, only in-frame clones are kept and a portion is missing. The sample lists 45,000 to 65,000 clones; over 85% were seen once. The sequences come from peripheral blood, collected before any cancer treatment. The source of these receptors is a man aged 40 to 70 with stage I squamous cell lung carcinoma. Each CDR3 is given with its conserved first and last residue. The D gene is left open where the match is weak.

J: TRBJ2-2
V: TRBV5-8
D: -
DNA: TGTGCCAGCAGCTCTCGCCTCGGGCTGGGGGACACCGGGGAGCTGTTTTTT
CDR3: CASSSRLGLGDTGELFF

J: TRBJ2-7
V: TRBV7-8
D: -
DNA: TGTGCCAGCAGCTTAGGCAGGGGGGACTCCTACGAGCAGTACTTC
CDR3: CASSLGRGDSYEQYF

J: TRBJ2-3
V: TRBV28
D: TRBD2
DNA: TGTGCCAGCAGTTTACTGCAGAGAAGCGGGAGTGGGGCAGATACGCAGTATTTT
CDR3: CASSLLQRSGSGADTQYF

J: TRBJ2-5
V: TRBV18
D: -
DNA: TGTGCCAGCTCACCAATGTCCCGGCGGGGAGAGACCCAGTACTTC
CDR3: CASSPMSRRGETQYF

J: TRBJ2-7
V: TRBV6-5
D: -
DNA: TGTGCCAGCAGTCGGCGGGGAAATTCGGAAGAGCAGTACTTC
CDR3: CASSRRGNSEEQYF

J: TRBJ2-3
V: TRBV14
D: -
DNA: TGTGCCAGCAGCCAAGATCCCGGAAGGGCAGATACGCAGTATTTT
CDR3: CASSQDPGRADTQYF

J: TRBJ2-3
V: TRBV2
D: TRBD2
DNA: TGTGCCAGCAGGTGGGGACTAGCGGGAGGCTCAGATACGCAGTATTTT
CDR3: CASRWGLAGGSDTQYF

J: TRBJ2-3
V: TRBV6-4
D: -
DNA: TGTGCCAGCAGTGACTTCTTCTCCAGGGAAGAAAGAGATACGCAGTATTTT
CDR3: CASSDFFSREERDTQYF

J: TRBJ2-7
V: TRBV6-5
D: TRBD2
DNA: TGTGCCAGCAGGATGGGACTAGCGTCTTCCTACGAGCAGTACTTC
CDR3: CASRMGLASSYEQYF

J: TRBJ2-1
V: TRBV19
D: TRBD2
DNA: TGTGCCAGTAGTACAAGCGGGAGGTCCCCCAATGAGCAGTTCTTC
CDR3: CASSTSGRSPNEQFF

J: TRBJ2-5
V: TRBV7-3
D: -
DNA: TGTGCCAGCAGCTCAGGGGGGGCCCAAGAGACCCAGTACTTC
CDR3: CASSSGGAQETQYF

J: TRBJ2-3
V: TRBV7-3
D: -
DNA: TGTGCCAGCAGCTTATTAGGGACTCAAGGGAGTGTAGATACGCAGTATTTT
CDR3: CASSLLGTQGSVDTQYF

J: TRBJ2-2
V: TRBV18
D: -
DNA: TGTGCCAGCTCACCTCAACCGGGACCGGCCCCAGCCGGGGAGCTGTTTTTT
CDR3: CASSPQPGPAPAGELFF

J: TRBJ2-1
V: TRBV10-3
D: -
DNA: TGTGCCATCAGTGATGGCTATGAGCAGTTCTTC
CDR3: CAISDGYEQFF